The 32 T cell receptor beta chains given below trace back to one sample, sequenced in a study of blood T cell repertoires in COVID-19. The assay was immunoSEQ multiplex PCR, and TCRdb's table has in-frame clones only and misses some. The sample consists of a few hundred thousand clones, 70% to 90% of them appearing once. The sequenced sample was PBMCs or T cells enriched from blood (not recorded which). These receptor sequences come from a man in his thirties or forties who had recovered from COVID-19.

CDR3 residues: CASSLGLNKNTGELFF. The CDR3 DNA sequence: TGCGCCAGCAGCTTGGGCCTCAACAAGAACACCGGGGAGCTGTTTTTT. V gene TRBV5-1 combines with J gene TRBJ2-2; unclear D gene. Trimming left V 0 bases short and J 1 base short, with 10 bases between. CDR3 length: 16 residues. Germline CDR1 and CDR2: SGHRS and YFSETQ.

The rearrangement joins TRBV5-1 to TRBJ2-7; 7 bases agree with TRBD1. J gave up 6 bases and V 4 bases, and 7 bases lay outside the gene matches. Germline V gene sequence: CDR1 SGHRS, CDR2 YFSETQ. The CDR3 totals 13 residues. The CDR3 nucleotides are TGCGCCAGCAGCACCGAACCAGGGGGCGAGCAGTACTTC. Its translation: CASSTEPGGEQYF.

This clone was detected once. The rearrangement uses TRBV20-1 and TRBJ1-1; D ambiguous. The CDR3 length is 11 residues. Germline loops: CDR1 DFQATT, CDR2 SNEGSKA (reference sequence). As DNA, the CDR3 is TGCAGGGGTTCAGGAGGCGCTGAAGCTTTCTTT. Its protein is CRGSGGAEAFF.

The chain uses TRBV4-2 and TRBJ2-1; 13 bases fit TRBD2. J gave up 9 bases and V 4 bases, and 6 bases lay outside the gene matches. CDR1 is LGHNA, CDR2 YNFKEQ, per germline. CDR3 length equals 15 residues. The CDR3 reads CASSPTSGGAREQFF. DNA of the CDR3: TGTGCCAGCAGCCCAACTAGCGGGGGGGCACGTGAGCAGTTCTTC.

The chain links TRBV7-2 to TRBJ2-2; TRBD2 matches 11 bases. The V gene end was trimmed by 5 bases and the J gene end by 6 bases; junction bases not matched to a gene: 5. Germline V gene data show CDR1 as SGHTA and CDR2 as FQGNSA. The CDR3 is 15 residues long. The CDR3 coding sequence is TGTGCCAGCAGCCGTAGCGGGGGGGCGTCCGGGGAGCTGTTTTTT. Protein product: CASSRSGGASGELFF.

This clone was recorded a few times. The chain employs TRBV12-3 or TRBV12-4 and TRBJ1-2; D not certain. CDR3 length: 11 residues. Trimming cost V 5 bases and J 5 bases, with 6 bases left between them. CDR3 loop: CASSTTYGYTF. CDR3 in DNA: TGTGCCAGCAGTACCACATATGGCTACACCTTC.

This clone occurred a few times. The chain has TRBV4-2 and TRBJ2-2, with D possibly matching TRBD1 (5 bases). V was trimmed by 3 bases and J by 0 bases, leaving 8 bases between them. The CDR3 has 15 residues. Germline V gene lookup returns CDR1 LGHNA and CDR2 YNFKEQ. The CDR3 DNA sequence: TGTGCCAGCAGCCAGACAGAGGCGAACACCGGGGAGCTGTTTTTT. It codes for CASSQTEANTGELFF.

The V call is TRBV7-2, the J call TRBJ2-3; no clear D. The CDR3 is made up of 15 amino acids. The V gene lost 3 bases and the J gene lost 2 bases, with 12 bases spanning the gap. CDR1 and CDR2 (germline): SGHTA, FQGNSA. The CDR3 DNA is TGTGCCAGCAGCTTTACCAGCGCGCACACAGATACGCAGTATTTT. This gives the protein CASSFTSAHTDTQYF.

The chain joins TRBV12-5 to TRBJ2-2; D possibly corresponds to TRBD1 (6 bases). V was cut by 2 bases and J by 9 bases, with 13 bases left in between. This CDR3 is 14 amino acids long. The germline gives CDR1 LGHNT, CDR2 FRNRAP. CDR3 in amino acids: CASGLTTGKRELFF. The DNA of the CDR3 is TGTGCTAGTGGTTTGACCACAGGGAAGAGGGAGCTGTTTTTT.

The chain couples TRBV5-6 to TRBJ1-2; TRBD1 matches at 7 bases. V trimming: 0 bases; J trimming: 4 bases; junction bases outside the gene matches: 3. Per germline, CDR1 SGHDT and CDR2 YYEEEE. The CDR3 contains 14 residues. CDR3 residues: CASSLGRGLYGYTF. The CDR3 DNA is TGTGCCAGCAGCTTGGGTAGGGGGCTCTATGGCTACACCTTC.

The chain employs TRBV24-1 and TRBJ2-1; 8 bases align to TRBD1. V lost 9 bases to trimming and J lost 7 bases; unmatched junction nucleotides: 7. The CDR3 extends over 13 amino acids. Per germline, CDR1 KGHDR and CDR2 SFDVKD. In DNA form, the CDR3 reads TGTGCCACCCGATCGACAGGGGCTAATGAGCAGTTCTTC. As protein: CATRSTGANEQFF.

This clone has a handful of counts. J is TRBJ2-7 and V is TRBV12-2; no DNA check was done on the table's D call, TRBD1. TRBV12-2 is flagged as a pseudogene. The CDR3 is 18 amino acids. The chain's CDR3 is CASRFVILLTGYSYEQYF. The CDR3, as DNA: TGTGCAAGTCGCTTCGTGATTTTGTTGACAGGGTATTCCTACGAGCAGTACTTC.

The rearrangement joins TRBV3-1 (or the pseudogene TRBV3-2) to TRBJ2-7, with D unresolved. The germline CDR1 and CDR2 sequences are LGHDT and YNNKEL (reference sequence). V was trimmed by 1 base and J by 0 bases, leaving 10 bases between them. This CDR3 comprises 15 residues. The CDR3 region has the DNA TGTGCCAGCAGCCAAGGCGTAACGAGCTCCTACGAGCAGTACTTC. Its protein product is CASSQGVTSSYEQYF.

The V call is TRBV5-6, the J call TRBJ1-2; 7 bases match TRBD1. V lost 0 bases and J lost 4; bases outside the gene matches: 9. The CDR3 has 16 amino acids. Germline CDR1 is SGHDT and CDR2 is YYEEEE. CDR3 sequence (DNA): TGTGCCAGCAGCTTGGGACAAAGACAGGGATTCTATGGCTACACCTTC. This encodes CASSLGQRQGFYGYTF. Variable domain in full (rest from reference TRBV5-6 and TRBJ1-2): DAGVTQSPTHLIKTRGQQVTLRCSPKSGHDTVSWYQQALGQGPQFIFQYYEEEERQRGNFPDRFSGHQFPNYSSELNVNALLLGDSALYLCASSLGQRQGFYGYTFGSGTRLTVV.

This clone was detected ten times or more. The J gene is TRBJ2-7, the V gene TRBV5-4; 12 bases fit TRBD2. Per the germline V gene, CDR1 is SGHNT and CDR2 is YYREEE (reference sequence). V shed 3 bases, J shed 3 bases, and the junction held 4 bases outside the gene matches. This CDR3 is 15 amino acids long. The CDR3 DNA is TGTGCCAGCAGCTCACGGACTAGCGGGGTCTACGAGCAGTACTTC. Its translation is CASSSRTSGVYEQYF.

In its sample, this clone was seen once. The V call is TRBV6-1, the J call TRBJ1-6; D remains ambiguous. CDR1 is MNHNS, CDR2 SASEGT, per germline. The CDR3 extends over 15 amino acids. V lost 2 bases to trimming and J lost 5 bases, with 10 bases between them. The CDR3 nucleotides are TGTGCCAGCAGTGAATGGGAGGGAAATAATTCACCCCTCCACTTT. Translating gives CASSEWEGNNSPLHF.

This clone has a handful of counts. This chain uses TRBV7-9 with TRBJ1-2; D is unresolved. The length of the CDR3 is 13 residues. CDR1 and CDR2 from the germline V gene are SEHNR and FQNEAQ (reference sequence). V lost 6 bases and J lost 7, with 15 bases in between. As DNA, the CDR3 is TGTGCCAGCAGGGACTCAGGTTTAGGTGGCTACACCTTC. Its protein product is CASRDSGLGGYTF.

The J gene is TRBJ2-5, the V gene TRBV7-2, with a tentative D call TRBD2 (5 bases). Germline CDR1 SGHTA, CDR2 FQGNSA. V was trimmed by 3 bases and J by 5 bases, leaving 10 bases between them. This CDR3 spans 13 amino acids. CDR3 in amino acids: CASSLGRGETQYF. CDR3 sequence (DNA): TGTGCCAGCAGCTTGGGTCGGGGTGAGACCCAGTACTTC. The whole variable domain, remainder taken from reference TRBV7-2 and TRBJ2-5, is GAGVSQSPSNKVTEKGKDVELRCDPISGHTALYWYRQSLGQGLEFLIYFQGNSAPDKSGLPSDRFSAERTGGSVSTLTIQRTQQEDSAVYLCASSLGRGETQYFGPGTRLLVL.

The chain joins TRBV11-2 to TRBJ1-2; D gene uncertain. This CDR3 comprises 14 residues. From germline, CDR1 is SGHAT and CDR2 FQNNGV. V shed 2 bases and J shed 3 bases, with 10 bases lying between them. DNA of the CDR3: TGTGCCAGCAGCTTATATCTTACAGACTATGGCTACACCTTC. Translating it yields CASSLYLTDYGYTF.

This chain joins TRBV6-5 and TRBJ1-1, with D uncertain. Germline lookup yields CDR1 MNHEY and CDR2 SVGAGI. Trimming cost V 8 bases and J 6 bases, with 13 bases left between them. CDR3 length: 12 residues. The CDR3 protein is CASGRSRAEAFF. Written as DNA, the CDR3 is TGTGCCAGCGGACGGTCGAGGGCTGAAGCTTTCTTT.

This clone was seen once. The chain recombines TRBV29-1 with TRBJ1-1, with 8 bases matching TRBD1. Trimming took 6 bases from V and 4 from J; bases not matched to a gene: 7. The germline V gene encodes CDR1 SQVTM and CDR2 ANQGSEA. There are 13 residues in the CDR3. The CDR3 loop reads CSVGDRGGTEAFF. CDR3 DNA sequence: TGCAGCGTCGGCGACAGGGGAGGCACTGAAGCTTTCTTT. The variable domain in full, with the rest retrieved from reference TRBV29-1 and TRBJ1-1, is SAVISQKPSRDICQRGTSLTIQCQVDSQVTMMFWYRQQPGQSLTLIATANQGSEATYESGFVIDKFPISRPNLTFSTLTVSNMSPEDSSIYLCSVGDRGGTEAFFGQGTRLTVV.

This chain connects TRBV5-1 to TRBJ2-1; 8 positions match TRBD2. This CDR3 has 14 amino acids. V dropped 4 bases and J dropped 5; count of bases not matched to a gene: 5. The germline gives CDR1 SGHRS, CDR2 YFSETQ. In DNA, the CDR3 is TGCGCCAGCAGCATTAGCGGGGCGAACAATGAGCAGTTCTTC. This translates into CASSISGANNEQFF.

The rearrangement joins TRBV7-9 to TRBJ1-2; 8 positions agree with TRBD1. Germline CDR1 and CDR2: SEHNR and FQNEAQ (reference sequence). V shed 2 bases and J 7 bases; nucleotides not matched to a gene: 6. The length of the CDR3 is 14 residues. The CDR3 spells CASSLTTTGGGYTF. The DNA of the CDR3 is TGTGCCAGCAGCTTAACTACCACAGGGGGTGGCTACACCTTC.

The rearrangement links TRBV6-5 to TRBJ2-7, with 7 bases aligning to TRBD1. V shed 2 bases, J shed 0 bases, and the junction held 1 base outside the gene matches. The CDR3 has 14 residues. Germline CDR1 and CDR2: MNHEY and SVGAGI. CDR3 in DNA: TGTGCCAGCAGTTACGACAGGGACTCCTACGAGCAGTACTTC. Residues: CASSYDRDSYEQYF.

This chain joins TRBV29-1 and TRBJ1-1, with a weak D call TRBD1 (6 bases). Germline CDR1 SQVTM, CDR2 ANQGSEA. The V gene lost 2 bases and the J gene lost 1 base, with 11 bases spanning the gap. The CDR3 length is 14 residues. CDR3 DNA sequence: TGCAGCGTTGAAAGGGGGAAACGGAACACTGAAGCTTTCTTT. Protein: CSVERGKRNTEAFF.

This chain connects TRBV24-1 to TRBJ2-3; perhaps TRBD1 as D (6 bases). The CDR3 runs 18 residues. Trimming shortened V by 2 bases and J by 0 bases, and 17 bases separated the two germline ends. Germline V gene sequence: CDR1 KGHDR, CDR2 SFDVKD. The CDR3 DNA reads TGTGCCACCAGTGATTCCACGTGGGCCCAGGGGAGCACAGATACGCAGTATTTT. The encoded protein is CATSDSTWAQGSTDTQYF.

This clone has just one count. V usage is TRBV6-5 and J usage is TRBJ1-4, with TRBD1 as a possible D gene (6 bases). V was trimmed by 8 bases and J by 11 bases, leaving 21 bases between them. There are 14 residues in the CDR3. CDR1 is MNHEY, CDR2 SVGAGI, per germline. The CDR3 nucleotides are TGTGCCAGCGGAGAAACCACAGGGACGGGGAAACTGTTTTTT. Its protein is CASGETTGTGKLFF.

The J gene is TRBJ1-1, the V gene TRBV10-3, with D perhaps matching TRBD1 (5 bases). CDR3 length equals 13 residues. Trimming took 9 bases from V and 0 from J, leaving 11 bases between them. Germline V CDR1 and CDR2: ENHRY, SYGVKD. In DNA, the CDR3 is TGTGCCATTGGCAGGGAACTGAACACTGAAGCTTTCTTT. Protein sequence: CAIGRELNTEAFF.

The chain has TRBV6-2 or TRBV6-3 and TRBJ1-2; D not certain. CDR1 is MNHEY and CDR2 is SVGEGT in the germline V gene. Trimming removed 7 bases from V and 5 bases from J, with 20 bases in between. This CDR3 spans 15 amino acids. This CDR3 is CASTPFGRAPYGYTF. CDR3 nucleotides: TGTGCCAGCACCCCCTTCGGGAGGGCCCCGTATGGCTACACCTTC.

The gene calls are TRBV3-1 (or the pseudogene TRBV3-2) and TRBJ1-1; a possible D gene is TRBD1 (5 bases). The V and J ends lost 0 bases and 4 bases respectively, with 9 bases between them. CDR1 is LGHDT, CDR2 YNNKEL, per germline (reference sequence). This CDR3 is built from 14 residues. CDR3 in amino acids: CASSQEGGITEAFF. The DNA for the CDR3 is TGTGCCAGCAGCCAAGAGGGGGGGATCACTGAAGCTTTCTTT.

This chain uses TRBV4-3 with TRBJ2-5; a possible D gene is TRBD1 (5 bases). The V gene's germline CDR1 is LGHNA and CDR2 YSLEER. The CDR3 contains 15 residues. Trimming removed 0 bases from V and 2 bases from J, with 10 bases in between. The CDR3 region is CASSQDRAGQETQYF. CDR3 in DNA: TGCGCCAGCAGCCAAGACCGGGCAGGGCAAGAGACCCAGTACTTC.

This chain uses TRBV7-9 with TRBJ2-7; TRBD1 is a possible D gene (6 bases). Germline V lookup: CDR1 SEHNR, CDR2 FQNEAQ (reference sequence). V was trimmed by 4 bases and J by 6 bases, leaving 13 bases between them. The CDR3 totals 13 residues. In DNA, the CDR3 is TGTGCCAGCAGCTCCCTGACAGGCTCCGAGCAGTACTTC. Its protein product is CASSSLTGSEQYF.